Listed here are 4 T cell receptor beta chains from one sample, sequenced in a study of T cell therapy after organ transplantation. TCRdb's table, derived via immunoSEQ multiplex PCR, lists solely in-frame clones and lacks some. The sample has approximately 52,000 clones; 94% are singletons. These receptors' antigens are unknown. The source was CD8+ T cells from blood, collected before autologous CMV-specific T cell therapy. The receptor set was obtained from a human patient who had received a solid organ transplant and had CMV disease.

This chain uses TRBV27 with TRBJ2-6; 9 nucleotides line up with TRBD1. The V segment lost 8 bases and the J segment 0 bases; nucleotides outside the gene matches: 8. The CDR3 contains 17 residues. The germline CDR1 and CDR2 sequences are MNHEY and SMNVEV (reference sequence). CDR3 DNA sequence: TGTGCCAGCGGGTTTGGACAGGGGATCTCTGGGGCCAACGTCCTGACTTTC. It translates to CASGFGQGISGANVLTF.

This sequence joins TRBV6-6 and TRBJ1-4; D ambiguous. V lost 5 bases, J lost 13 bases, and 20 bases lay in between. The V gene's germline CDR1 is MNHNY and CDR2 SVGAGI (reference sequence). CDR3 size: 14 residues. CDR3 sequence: CASSPDGGPGGLFF. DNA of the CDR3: TGTGCCAGCAGTCCTGACGGAGGCCCTGGTGGACTGTTTTTT.

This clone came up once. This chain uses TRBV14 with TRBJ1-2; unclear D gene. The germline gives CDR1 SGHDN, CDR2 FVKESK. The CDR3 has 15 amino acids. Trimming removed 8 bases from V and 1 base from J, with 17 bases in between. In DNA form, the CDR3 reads TGTGCCAGCCGAGGTCAAGATGGACTTAACTATGGCTACACCTTC. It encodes CASRGQDGLNYGYTF.

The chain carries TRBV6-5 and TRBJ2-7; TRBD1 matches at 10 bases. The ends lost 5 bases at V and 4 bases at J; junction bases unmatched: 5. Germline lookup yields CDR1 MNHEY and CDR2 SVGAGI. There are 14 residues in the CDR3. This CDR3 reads CASSPDRGLYEQYF. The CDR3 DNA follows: TGTGCCAGCAGTCCCGACAGGGGGCTGTACGAGCAGTACTTC.